This T cell receptor (beta chain) appears in the sequencing data of a study of neoadjuvant anti-PD-1 for oral cavity cancer. Study information: Most patients had three to four biweekly doses of 3 mg/kg nivolumab before resection.

Profiling relied on immunoSEQ multiplex PCR, and the TCRdb table lists in-frame clones only, not all of them. The sample shows roughly 12,000 clones, around two thirds of them seen only once. This clone was found a few times. Patients had newly diagnosed, untreated stage II-IVA oral cavity squamous cell carcinoma. Cohort: HPV-negative, locally advanced oral cavity squamous cell carcinoma patients. Per germline, CDR1 MRHNA and CDR2 SNTAGT. This CDR3 has 14 amino acids. V lost 3 bases and J lost 4, with 12 bases in between. The clonotype originates from a person between 40 and 79 years old with oral cavity squamous cell carcinoma. The donor label of this sample is uncertain. Here the sequenced sample was tumor tissue, taken before nivolumab (anti-PD-1) treatment. V usage is TRBV6-4 and J usage is TRBJ1-2; D may be TRBD1 (5 bases). This CDR3 reads CASSEQSGLYGYTF. CDR3 nucleotides: TGTGCCAGCAGTGAGCAATCAGGGCTCTATGGCTACACCTTC.